These 30 T cell receptor beta chains originate from one sample sequenced in a study of blood T cell repertoires in COVID-19. TCRdb's table, derived via immunoSEQ multiplex PCR, lists solely in-frame clones and lacks some. The table lists approximately 94,000 clones, more than 75% of them singletons, with 13% in the top ten. What was sequenced was peripheral blood. Receptor source: a human donor in a cohort sampled during active COVID-19.

In nucleotides, the CDR3 is TGCGCCAGCAGCCAACGGGAGGGAGACGTAGGAAACACCATATATTTT. This translates into CASSQREGDVGNTIYF. The chain employs TRBV4-1 and TRBJ1-3; D not resolved. CDR3 length equals 16 residues. V lost 2 bases and J 4 bases, leaving 15 bases between the germline ends. CDR1 and CDR2 (germline): MGHRA, YSYEKL.

The rearrangement links TRBV3-1 (or the pseudogene TRBV3-2) to TRBJ2-7, with D hard to call. Germline V CDR1 and CDR2: LGHDT, YNNKEL (reference sequence). The germline V and J ends were trimmed by 2 bases and 4 bases, with 6 bases remaining between them. CDR3 length equals 12 residues. The CDR3 reads CASSQISYEQYF. The CDR3, as DNA: TGTGCCAGCAGCCAAATTTCTTACGAGCAGTACTTC.

The rearrangement joins TRBV30 to TRBJ1-4; no firm D call. The CDR3 totals 14 residues. Germline CDR1 and CDR2: GTSNPN and SVGIG (reference sequence). Trimming took 2 bases from V and 8 from J, leaving 15 bases between them. CDR3 nucleotide sequence: TGTGCCTGGAGTCTGGGAGCCCAAGGAGAAAAACTGTTTTTT. Residues: CAWSLGAQGEKLFF. Complete variable domain (other parts from reference TRBV30 and TRBJ1-4): SQTIHQWPATLVQPVGSPLSLECTVEGTSNPNLYWYRQAAGRGLQLLFYSVGIGQISSEVPQNLSASRPQDRQFILSSKKLLLSDSGFYLCAWSLGAQGEKLFFGSGTQLSVL.

This sequence joins TRBV7-2 and TRBJ2-1, with TRBD2 matching over 7 bases. This CDR3 is 14 amino acids long. The trim removed 4 bases at V and 4 bases at J, leaving 4 bases unmatched. Germline CDR1 SGHTA, CDR2 FQGNSA. The DNA of the CDR3 is TGTGCCAGCAGCTCCCGGGGGGAGTACAATGAGCAGTTCTTC. This translates into CASSSRGEYNEQFF.

This clone came up once. V gene TRBV11-3 combines with J gene TRBJ2-3, with 12 nucleotides matching TRBD2. V lost 1 base to trimming and J lost 6 bases; unmatched junction nucleotides: 5. This CDR3 is 16 amino acids long. Germline V gene sequence: CDR1 SGHNT, CDR2 YENEEA. The chain's CDR3 is CASSLGGTSGRDTQYF. For the CDR3, the DNA is TGTGCCAGCAGCTTAGGCGGGACTAGCGGGCGTGATACGCAGTATTTT. Full variable domain (missing parts from reference TRBV11-3 and TRBJ2-3): EAGVVQSPRYKIIEKKQPVAFWCNPISGHNTLYWYLQNLGQGPELLIRYENEEAVDDSQLPKDRFSAERLKGVDSTLKIQPAELGDSAVYLCASSLGGTSGRDTQYFGPGTRLTVL.

As concerns this clone: A much larger clone differs from this one at a single base, so this may be a read error. The chain combines TRBV11-2 with TRBJ1-2; the match to TRBD1 covers 8 bases. CDR1 is SGHAT and CDR2 is FQNNGV in the germline V gene. CDR3 length: 14 residues. Trimming took 3 bases from V and 4 from J; bases not matched to a gene: 4. In nucleotides, the CDR3 is TGTGCCAGCAGCTTGGACAGGGTGGGCTATGGCTACACCTTC. It is translated as CASSLDRVGYGYTF.

The V call is TRBV6-2 or TRBV6-3, the J call TRBJ2-7, with 11 bases identical to TRBD1. This CDR3 has 15 residues. Germline V gene lookup returns CDR1 MNHEY and CDR2 SVGEGT. V lost 6 bases, J lost 1 base, and 5 bases stayed unmatched. CDR3: CASSRTGGASYEQYF. CDR3 in DNA: TGTGCCAGCAGCCGGACAGGGGGCGCGTCCTACGAGCAGTACTTC.

This clone was counted only a few times. The genes are TRBV7-2 and TRBJ1-1, with 10 bases identical to TRBD1. This CDR3 has 14 amino acids. Germline CDR1 reads SGHTA; CDR2 reads FQGNSA. The J segment lost 7 bases and the V segment lost 2 bases, leaving 4 bases of the junction unmatched. The DNA for the CDR3 is TGTGCCAGCAGCTTATCGGGGGACAGGGGTGAAGCTTTCTTT. It codes for CASSLSGDRGEAFF.

The chain is built from TRBV5-1 and TRBJ2-7; 7 nucleotides match TRBD1. The CDR3 loop spans 14 amino acids. CDR1 is SGHRS and CDR2 is YFSETQ in the germline V gene. Trimming cost V 0 bases and J 3 bases; bases outside gene matches: 3. CDR3 sequence (DNA): TGCGCCAGCAGCTTGGACCGGGACAGCTACGAGCAGTACTTC. Residues: CASSLDRDSYEQYF.

This chain uses TRBV11-3 with TRBJ2-7, with D possibly matching TRBD2 (6 bases). The germline gives CDR1 SGHNT, CDR2 YENEEA. The CDR3 runs to 13 residues. V gave up 1 base and J gave up 6 bases, with 10 bases separating them. In nucleotides, the CDR3 is TGTGCCAGCAGCTTAGGGACGGGACTCGAGCAGTACTTC. Its translation: CASSLGTGLEQYF.

The rearrangement joins TRBV7-9 to TRBJ2-5; 7 bases are shared with TRBD2. Germline V gives CDR1 SEHNR, CDR2 FQNEAQ (reference sequence). J gave up 1 base and V 4 bases, and 6 bases lay outside the gene matches. The CDR3 loop spans 15 amino acids. CDR3 sequence reads: CASSSRGVLQETQYF. DNA of the CDR3: TGTGCCAGCAGCTCCCGGGGGGTCCTCCAAGAGACCCAGTACTTC. Combining the CDR3 with reference TRBV7-9 and TRBJ2-5 gives the whole variable domain DTGVSQNPRHKITKRGQNVTFRCDPISEHNRLYWYRQTLGQGPEFLTYFQNEAQLEKSRLLSDRFSAERPKGSFSTLEIQRTEQGDSAMYLCASSSRGVLQETQYFGPGTRLLVL.

The V call is TRBV19, the J call TRBJ1-5, with 8 nucleotides matching TRBD1. This CDR3 is 17 amino acids long. Germline values: CDR1 LNHDA, CDR2 SQIVND (reference sequence). The V gene end was trimmed by 2 bases and the J gene end by 0 bases; junction bases not matched to a gene: 6. The CDR3 here is CASSISTGGNSNQPQHF. In DNA form, the CDR3 reads TGTGCCAGTAGTATATCTACAGGGGGTAATAGCAATCAGCCCCAGCATTTT.

V usage is TRBV18 and J usage is TRBJ1-1, with D possibly being TRBD1 (6 bases). The ends were cut back, 3 bases at V and 4 bases at J, with 21 bases in the middle. The CDR3 extends over 17 amino acids. The germline V gene encodes CDR1 KGHSH and CDR2 LQKENI. The CDR3: CASSPSLLAGVGTEAFF. DNA for the CDR3: TGTGCCAGCTCACCCTCCCTATTGGCAGGGGTCGGCACTGAAGCTTTCTTT. Supplemented by reference TRBV18 and TRBJ1-1, the full variable domain reads NAGVMQNPRHLVRRRGQEARLRCSPMKGHSHVYWYRQLPEEGLKFMVYLQKENIIDESGMPKERFSAEFPKEGPSILRIQQVVRGDSAAYFCASSPSLLAGVGTEAFFGQGTRLTVV.

V usage is TRBV9 and J usage is TRBJ2-5; no clear D gene. The CDR3 length is 13 residues. Trimming left V 5 bases short and J 2 bases short, with 10 bases between. Germline loops: CDR1 SGDLS, CDR2 YYNGEE. This chain's CDR3 is CASRLAGQETQYF. DNA of the CDR3: TGTGCCAGCAGGCTGGCCGGGCAAGAGACCCAGTACTTC.

The chain has TRBV4-3 and TRBJ2-5; tentatively, D is TRBD2 (7 bases). Germline V gene data show CDR1 as LGHNA and CDR2 as YSLEER. The CDR3 is 15 residues long. V shed 4 bases and J shed 1 base, with 13 bases lying between them. CDR3 in DNA: TGCGCCAGCAGCCCTAGCGGACAGACCCAAGAGACCCAGTACTTC. It codes for CASSPSGQTQETQYF.

This sequence joins TRBV10-3 and TRBJ1-4; 7 bases are shared with TRBD1. With 3 bases clipped from V and 8 bases from J, the junction kept 6 bases outside the gene matches. Germline V gene data show CDR1 as ENHRY and CDR2 as SYGVKD. The CDR3 extends over 14 amino acids. As DNA, the CDR3 is TGTGCCATCAGTGATGAGGGGGCACGAGAAAAACTGTTTTTT. It codes for CAISDEGAREKLFF.

This clone was observed a single time. This chain joins TRBV30 and TRBJ2-1, with 7 bases that match TRBD2. CDR3 length equals 14 residues. The V segment lost 7 bases and the J segment 7 bases; nucleotides outside the gene matches: 13. In germline, CDR1 is GTSNPN, CDR2 SVGIG (reference sequence). The CDR3 nucleotides read TGTGCCTTGGAGACACGCGGGAGACATAATGAGCAGTTCTTC. Translation gives CALETRGRHNEQFF. Based on the CDR3 plus reference TRBV30 and TRBJ2-1, the full variable domain is SQTIHQWPATLVQPVGSPLSLECTVEGTSNPNLYWYRQAAGRGLQLLFYSVGIGQISSEVPQNLSASRPQDRQFILSSKKLLLSDSGFYLCALETRGRHNEQFFGPGTRLTVL.

The V gene is TRBV6-2 or TRBV6-3, the J gene TRBJ2-3; TRBD2 aligns across 10 bases. Germline V gene lookup returns CDR1 MNHEY and CDR2 SVGEGT. The CDR3 loop spans 16 amino acids. V was pared by 6 bases and J by 6 bases, with 12 bases of the junction left unmatched. This CDR3 reads CASSRTSGNFPDTQYF. CDR3 nucleotide sequence: TGTGCCAGCAGCCGTACTAGCGGGAACTTCCCCGATACGCAGTATTTT.

This chain uses TRBV7-2 with TRBJ2-5; possibly TRBD2 for D (6 bases). The germline V and J ends were trimmed by 5 bases and 5 bases, with 21 bases remaining between them. This CDR3 has 16 residues. Germline lookup yields CDR1 SGHTA and CDR2 FQGNSA. In nucleotides, the CDR3 is TGTGCCAGCAGCACAGGCGGTACGGGGGTTGGGGAGACCCAGTACTTC. This sequence encodes CASSTGGTGVGETQYF.

This chain links TRBV19 with TRBJ2-5; 7 positions agree with TRBD1. V shed 6 bases and J 5 bases; nucleotides not matched to a gene: 9. The CDR3 is made up of 14 amino acids. Germline V gene lookup returns CDR1 LNHDA and CDR2 SQIVND (reference sequence). The CDR3 DNA reads TGTGCCAGTAGCTCCCGGGACAGAATGGAGACCCAGTACTTC. Protein: CASSSRDRMETQYF.

The chain has TRBV7-9 and TRBJ1-1, with 8 bases identical to TRBD1. Germline V CDR1 and CDR2: SEHNR, FQNEAQ (reference sequence). The CDR3 contains 14 residues. V lost 2 bases to trimming and J lost 7 bases; unmatched junction nucleotides: 6. CDR3 nucleotide sequence: TGTGCCAGCAGCTTATTAGATGGGACAGGTGAAGCTTTCTTT. Translated: CASSLLDGTGEAFF.

This chain uses TRBV29-1 with TRBJ2-7, with 7 bases identical to TRBD1. This CDR3 is built from 13 residues. Germline V gene sequence: CDR1 SQVTM, CDR2 ANQGSEA. Germline trimming cut 4 bases from V and 2 bases from J; bases unmatched to any gene: 5. The CDR3 loop reads CSVGGQQAYEQYF. The CDR3, as DNA: TGCAGCGTTGGGGGACAGCAAGCCTACGAGCAGTACTTC.

This clone was observed once. The V and J genes are TRBV2 and TRBJ1-1; weak D call: TRBD1 (6 bases). V was clipped by 5 bases and J by 3 bases, with 13 bases between them. CDR3 length: 14 residues. In germline, CDR1 is SNHLY, CDR2 FYNNEI. This CDR3 reads CASSYRARDTEAFF. CDR3 DNA sequence: TGTGCCAGCAGTTACAGGGCGAGGGACACTGAAGCTTTCTTT.

The V call is TRBV5-1, the J call TRBJ2-1, with TRBD1 matching 9 bases. With V trimmed by 5 bases and J by 9 bases, 9 bases remained unmatched. The V gene's germline CDR1 is SGHRS and CDR2 YFSETQ. The CDR3 extends over 14 amino acids. CDR3 nucleotide sequence: TGCGCCAGCAGGTTACAGGGGGCTCAGGGTGAGCAGTTCTTC. Its protein product is CASRLQGAQGEQFF.

The J gene is TRBJ2-3, the V gene TRBV18, with 9 bases aligning to TRBD2. Germline CDR1 reads KGHSH; CDR2 reads LQKENI. CDR3 length equals 15 residues. The trim removed 4 bases at V and 3 bases at J, leaving 5 bases unmatched. This CDR3 is CASSQASGTTDTQYF. Written as DNA, the CDR3 is TGTGCCAGCTCACAGGCTAGCGGGACAACAGATACGCAGTATTTT.

The chain joins TRBV12-3 or TRBV12-4 to TRBJ1-2; D ambiguous. Trimming took off 4 bases at V and 7 bases at J, with 10 bases between the two ends. CDR3 length: 12 residues. The CDR3 sequence: CASSYGEGGYTF. The CDR3 DNA reads as TGTGCCAGCAGTTATGGCGAGGGTGGCTACACCTTC.

This clone was recorded only once. The chain is built from TRBV4-3 and TRBJ1-1, with D tentatively TRBD1 (6 bases). The CDR3 totals 14 residues. Trimming removed 1 base from V and 5 bases from J, with 11 bases in between. Germline V CDR1 and CDR2: LGHNA, YSLEER. The CDR3 nucleotides are TGCGCCAGCAGCCAAGGGACAGTGGGGACTGAAGCTTTCTTT. It is translated as CASSQGTVGTEAFF.

The V gene is TRBV7-2, the J gene TRBJ2-3; D gene uncertain. Germline CDR1 is SGHTA and CDR2 is FQGNSA. This CDR3 has 13 residues. Trimming took 4 bases from V and 6 from J, leaving 11 bases between them. DNA of the CDR3: TGTGCCAGCAGCTCCGATGGCCTGGATACGCAGTATTTT. Translation: CASSSDGLDTQYF.

CDR3 amino acids: CASSPRGLAGEQYF. As DNA, the CDR3 is TGTGCCAGCAGCCCGAGAGGACTAGCGGGGGAGCAGTACTTC. V gene TRBV13 combines with J gene TRBJ2-7; 12 bases map to TRBD2. CDR3 length: 14 residues. Germline V lookup: CDR1 PRHDT, CDR2 FYEKMQ (reference sequence). J was trimmed by 7 bases and V by 5 bases; bases with no gene match: 6.

The V call is TRBV5-1, the J call TRBJ1-2; 7 nucleotides line up with TRBD1. Germline trimming cut 4 bases from V and 0 bases from J; bases unmatched to any gene: 6. CDR3 length: 15 residues. Per germline, CDR1 SGHRS and CDR2 YFSETQ. CDR3 nucleotide sequence: TGCGCCAGCAGCCAGGGGGACAGCCCTAACTATGGCTACACCTTC. The encoded protein is CASSQGDSPNYGYTF.